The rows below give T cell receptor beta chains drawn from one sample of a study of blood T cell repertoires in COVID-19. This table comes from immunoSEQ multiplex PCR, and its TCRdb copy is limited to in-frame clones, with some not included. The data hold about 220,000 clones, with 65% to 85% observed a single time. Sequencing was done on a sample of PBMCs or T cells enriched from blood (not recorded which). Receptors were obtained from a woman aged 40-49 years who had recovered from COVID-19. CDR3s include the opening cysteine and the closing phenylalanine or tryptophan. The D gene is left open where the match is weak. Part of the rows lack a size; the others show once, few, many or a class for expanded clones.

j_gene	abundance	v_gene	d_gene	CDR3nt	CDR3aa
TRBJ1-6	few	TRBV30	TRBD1	TGTGCCTGGGCCCCCGACAGGGTAGGAGCACCCCTCCACTTT	CAWAPDRVGAPLHF
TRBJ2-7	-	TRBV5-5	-	TGTGCCAGCAGCCTTAGCGTGCCTTCCTACGAGCAGTACTTC	CASSLSVPSYEQYF
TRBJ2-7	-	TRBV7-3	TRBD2	TGTGCCAGCAGCTTATGGGCACCCGGGACTAGCTTAGACGAGCAGTACTTC	CASSLWAPGTSLDEQYF
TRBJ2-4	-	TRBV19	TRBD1	TGTGCCAGTAGGTCCTCCGGGACAGCCAACATTCAGTACTTC	CASRSSGTANIQYF
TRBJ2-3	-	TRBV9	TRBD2	TGTGCCAGCAGCGCAATCAGGGGGCCGGGACTAGCGGGAGGAGATACGCAGTATTTT	CASSAIRGPGLAGGDTQYF
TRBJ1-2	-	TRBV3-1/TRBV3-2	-	TGTGCCAGCAGCCAAGATCGCAGGGTAGGCTACACCTTC	CASSQDRRVGYTF
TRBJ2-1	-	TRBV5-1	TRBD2	TGCGCCAGCAGCTTGTATCAGATAGCGGGAGACAATGAGCAGTTCTTC	CASSLYQIAGDNEQFF
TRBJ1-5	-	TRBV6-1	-	TGTGCCAGCAGTGAATATAACTTTGTGCAGCCCCAGCATTTT	CASSEYNFVQPQHF
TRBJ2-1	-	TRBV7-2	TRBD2	TGTGCCAGCAGCTTAGCAACCACCGGGACTAAAGACAATGAGCAGTTCTTC	CASSLATTGTKDNEQFF
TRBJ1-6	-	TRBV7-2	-	TGTGCCAGCAGCTTAGAATCAGATTCACCCCTCCACTTT	CASSLESDSPLHF
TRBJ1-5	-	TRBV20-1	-	TGCAGTGCTAGTCTTACAGGGTTTTATCAGCCCCAGCATTTT	CSASLTGFYQPQHF
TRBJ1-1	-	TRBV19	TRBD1	TGTGCCAGTAGTAATGTACCGGGACAGGGGAACACTGAAGCTTTCTTT	CASSNVPGQGNTEAFF
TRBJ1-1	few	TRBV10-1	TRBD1	TGCGCCAGCAGTACCGGACAGGGAATTAACACTGAAGCTTTCTTT	CASSTGQGINTEAFF
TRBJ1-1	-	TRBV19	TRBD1	TGTGCCAGTAGTGCGCGACAGGGTGAGGCTTTCTTT	CASSARQGEAFF
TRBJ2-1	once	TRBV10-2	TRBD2	TGCGCCAGCAGCGGGACTAGCGGGAGCAGGAGCTCCTACAATGAGCAGTTCTTC	CASSGTSGSRSSYNEQFF
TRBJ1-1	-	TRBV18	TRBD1	TGTGCCAGCTCACCCGACAGGGGGTTAAACACTGAAGCTTTCTTT	CASSPDRGLNTEAFF
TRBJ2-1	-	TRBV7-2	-	TGTGCCAGCAGTCTAGTCCTCAATGAGCAGTTCTTC	CASSLVLNEQFF
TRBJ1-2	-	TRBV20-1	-	TGCAGTGCTAGTGGCCGGAGGACAGACAACTATGGCTACACCTTC	CSASGRRTDNYGYTF
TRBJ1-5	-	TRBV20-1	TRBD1	TGCAGTGCTAGTTCCCCCGACAGGGGAGGTCAGCCCCAGCATTTT	CSASSPDRGGQPQHF
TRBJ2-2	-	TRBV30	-	TGTGCCTGGAGGGGGAGGTACACCGGGGAGCTGTTTTTT	CAWRGRYTGELFF
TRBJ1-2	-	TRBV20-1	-	TGCAGTGGTATTGTTAACTATGGCTACACCTTC	CSGIVNYGYTF
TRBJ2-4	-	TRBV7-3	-	TGTGCCAGCAGCTTAAGGGGCGGGACCGAATTGAACATTCAGTACTTC	CASSLRGGTELNIQYF
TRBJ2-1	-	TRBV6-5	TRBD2	TGTGCCAGCAGTTCTAGGACTAGCGGTCCGAGCAATGAGCAGTTCTTC	CASSSRTSGPSNEQFF
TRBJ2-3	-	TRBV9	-	TGTGCCAGCAGCGTAGGGGGGGACGACACAGATACGCAGTATTTT	CASSVGGDDTDTQYF
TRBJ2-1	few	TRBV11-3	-	TGTGCCAGCAGCTTTAACATCTACAATGAGCAGTTCTTC	CASSFNIYNEQFF
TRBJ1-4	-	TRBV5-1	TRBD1	TGCGCCAGCAGCACCGGGACAGTAAATGAAAAACTGTTTTTT	CASSTGTVNEKLFF
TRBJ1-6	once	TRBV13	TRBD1	TGTGCCAGCAGCCGCCTAAGGGGGCTGAGAGATTCACCCCTCCACTTT	CASSRLRGLRDSPLHF
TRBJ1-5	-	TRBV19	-	TGTGCCAGTAGAGGGGCGCGGGGTCAGCCCCAGCATTTT	CASRGARGQPQHF
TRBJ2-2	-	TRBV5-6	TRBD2	TGTGCCAGCAGCCATAAGGTAGCGGGAGGCTGGAACACCGGGGAGCTGTTTTTT	CASSHKVAGGWNTGELFF
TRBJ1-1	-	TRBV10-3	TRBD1	TGTGCCATCAGAACGGACAGGGGACCTGAAGCTTTCTTT	CAIRTDRGPEAFF
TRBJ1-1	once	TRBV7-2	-	TGTGCCAGCAGCCTATTGAATATGAACACTGAAGCTTTCTTT	CASSLLNMNTEAFF
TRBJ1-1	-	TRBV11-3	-	TGTGCCAGCAGCTCCCCCGAGGGCGCTGAAGCTTTCTTT	CASSSPEGAEAFF
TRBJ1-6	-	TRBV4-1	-	TGCGCCAGCAGCCAACGCGAGACATATTCACCCCTCCACTTT	CASSQRETYSPLHF
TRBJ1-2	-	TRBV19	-	TGTGCCAGTAGTATCCCGCCGGGCGGGTACTATGGCTACACCTTC	CASSIPPGGYYGYTF
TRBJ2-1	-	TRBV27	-	TGTGCCAGCACCACGGGAAATGAGCAGTTCTTC	CASTTGNEQFF
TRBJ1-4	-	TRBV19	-	TGTGCCAGTAGTATAGGTTCGGGGACAACGGGAGGGGAAAAACTGTTTTTT	CASSIGSGTTGGEKLFF
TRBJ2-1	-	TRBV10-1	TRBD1	TGCGCCAGCAGGGACCGGGACAGGGTCTACAATGAGCAGTTCTTC	CASRDRDRVYNEQFF
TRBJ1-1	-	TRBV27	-	TGTGCCAGCAGTTTATCGGCAGGGGTTGAAGCTTTCTTT	CASSLSAGVEAFF
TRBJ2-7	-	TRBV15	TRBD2	TGTGCCACCAGCAGACCCTGGGCGGGAGCGGGAGTGGCCTACGAGCAGTACTTC	CATSRPWAGAGVAYEQYF
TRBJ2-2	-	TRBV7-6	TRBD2	TGTGCCAGCAGCTCGCTCGGGACTAGCGGGAACCCCGGGGAGCTGTTTTTT	CASSSLGTSGNPGELFF
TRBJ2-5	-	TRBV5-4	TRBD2	TGTGCCAGCAGCGGACTCGGGACTAAAGAGACCCAGTACTTC	CASSGLGTKETQYF
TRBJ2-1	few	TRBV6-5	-	TGTGCCAGCAGTTACCCCAGGGGCGGGTGGGGGAATGAGCAGTTCTTC	CASSYPRGGWGNEQFF
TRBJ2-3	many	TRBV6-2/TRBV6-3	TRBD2	TGTGCCAGCAGTTACGCTACTAGCGGGAGGTACCTGGATACGCAGTATTTT	CASSYATSGRYLDTQYF
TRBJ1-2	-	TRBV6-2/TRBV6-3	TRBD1	TGTGCCAGCAGCCTATCCGGGACAGGGAGGGGCTACACCTTC	CASSLSGTGRGYTF
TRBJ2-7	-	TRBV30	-	TGTGCCTGGAGTAGGAGCCCAGGGTGGGAGCAGTACTTC	CAWSRSPGWEQYF
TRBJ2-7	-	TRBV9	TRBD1	TGTGCCAGCAGCGTAGGACAGGGGGCGAATGAGCAGTACTTC	CASSVGQGANEQYF
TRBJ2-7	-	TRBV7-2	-	TGTGCCAGCAGCTTCTCCGAGGGGGTTGGTTGGGAGCAGTACTTC	CASSFSEGVGWEQYF
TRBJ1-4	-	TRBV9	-	TGTGCCAGCAGCGAAACAGGGTTTAGGAGTGAAAAACTGTTTTTT	CASSETGFRSEKLFF